This T cell receptor (beta chain) is from a study of T cells in Graves' hyperthyroidism and ophthalmopathy. Graves' hyperthyroidism qualified as stable when ophthalmopathy did not progress within 18 months. TCR beta CDR3 sequences were amplified from RNA transcripts. When the TCR CDR3 underwent first-round RT-PCR, the HTBI primer set was used. TCRdb reprocessed the multiplex PCR reads with MiXCR, giving one entry per CDR3 protein. This table has about 98,000 distinct CDR3 sequences, roughly 39% appearing once. Per the germline V gene, CDR1 is DFQATT and CDR2 is SNEGSKA (reference sequence). Trimming took off 5 bases at V and 3 bases at J, with 13 bases between the two ends. The CDR3 is 14 residues long.

The sequenced material came from peripheral blood or thyroid tissue (not recorded which). The chain employs TRBV20-1 and TRBJ2-2, with D possibly being TRBD2 (5 bases). The origin of this receptor is a woman aged 25 to 39 with Graves' hyperthyroidism. CDR3 DNA: TGCAGTGCTCCTACTAGACTGGACACCGGGGAGCTGTTTTTT. It codes for CSAPTRLDTGELFF.